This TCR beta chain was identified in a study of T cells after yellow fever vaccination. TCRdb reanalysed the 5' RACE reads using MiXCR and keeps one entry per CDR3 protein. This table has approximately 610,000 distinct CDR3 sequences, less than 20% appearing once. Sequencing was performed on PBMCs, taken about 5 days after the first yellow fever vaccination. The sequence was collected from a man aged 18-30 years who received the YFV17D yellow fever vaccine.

The CDR3 DNA follows: TGTGCCACCAGTGATCCTCTAGCGGTTAGCGGGGAGCTGTTTTTT. Residues: CATSDPLAVSGELFF. The chain carries TRBV24-1 and TRBJ2-2, with 7 bases lining up with TRBD2. The CDR3 totals 15 residues. Germline assignment: CDR1 KGHDR and CDR2 SFDVKD. J lost 7 bases, V lost 3 bases, and 7 bases had no gene match.